The present T cell receptor (beta chain) was sequenced within a study of CD8 T cells in Susac syndrome. RNA amounts of roughly 0.5 to 1 ug underwent reverse transcription with random hexamers. Each CDR3 protein is one row after TCRdb ran MiXCR on the immunoSEQ multiplex PCR reads. Here the sample spans about 190,000 distinct CDR3 sequences, approximately 95% being singletons. The sample holds one count of this clonotype. This CDR3 has 15 amino acids. With V trimmed by 3 bases and J by 4 bases, 7 bases remained unmatched. The clonotype originates from a human donor with Susac syndrome. Specimen: CD8+ T cells from PBMCs. The V and J genes are TRBV23-1 and TRBJ2-3; TRBD2 aligns across 7 bases. TRBV23-1 falls under the ORF class, with uncertain function. The CDR3 coding sequence is TGCGCCAGCAGTCATGGGGGGGGATTCGCAGATACGCAGTATTTT. Translated: CASSHGGGFADTQYF.